The 25 T cell receptor beta chains below were found in one sample sequenced in a study of blood T cells in healthy people across ages. Through a sample-barcoded 5' primer and a J-beta primer mix, a second PCR was run for 7 to 11 cycles. One entry per CDR3 protein, called by TCRdb with MiXCR from the 5' RACE reads. The table has hundreds of thousands of distinct CDR3 sequences, around 50% seen once. The material sequenced was blood. The receptors were sampled from a man aged 35-49 years in good health.

In its sample, this clonotype was seen a few times. The chain recombines TRBV7-2 with TRBJ2-7; tentative D call: TRBD2 (6 bases). Germline V gives CDR1 SGHTA, CDR2 FQGNSA. This CDR3 is 15 amino acids long. The V gene lost 1 base and the J gene lost 7 bases, with 17 bases spanning the gap. The CDR3 spells CASSLEAPGGYEQYF. The CDR3 region has the DNA TGTGCCAGCAGCTTAGAGGCACCCGGGGGTTATGAGCAGTACTTC.

This clonotype was detected only a few times. V usage is TRBV6-2 or TRBV6-3 and J usage is TRBJ2-7, with TRBD1 matching over 8 bases. V gave up 5 bases and J gave up 7 bases; unmatched junction bases: 7. Germline V gene lookup returns CDR1 MNHEY and CDR2 SVGEGT. The CDR3 totals 13 residues. The CDR3 here is CASSRWTGREQYF. The CDR3 DNA reads TGTGCCAGCAGTCGATGGACAGGGCGGGAGCAGTACTTC.

The chain has TRBV6-2 or TRBV6-3 and TRBJ2-4; D perhaps matches TRBD2 (5 bases). The J call may be incorrect, as the DNA end agrees better with TRBJ2-7. CDR1 is MNHEY, CDR2 SVGEGT, per germline. This CDR3 is built from 16 residues. Written as DNA, the CDR3 is TGTGCCAGCAGTTACTCGATAGGAGGTTCGAGCTACGAGCAGTACTTC. It codes for CASSYSIGGSSYEQYF.

V usage is TRBV4-2 and J usage is TRBJ2-4; 9 bases are a match to TRBD2. The J call could be wrong; TRBJ2-5 is a better fit for the DNA end. Germline CDR1 LGHNA, CDR2 YNFKEQ. The CDR3 has 16 amino acids. The CDR3 DNA sequence: TGTGCCAGCAGCCAAGAGGGTGGCGGGAGGGGCGAGACCCAGTACTTC. Its protein is CASSQEGGGRGETQYF.

This clonotype was seen only a few times. J is TRBJ1-5 and V is TRBV27; 9 bases match TRBD1. Germline V gene sequence: CDR1 MNHEY, CDR2 SMNVEV (reference sequence). There are 15 residues in the CDR3. Losses at the gene ends were 6 bases for V and 4 bases for J; bases not matched to a gene: 7. The CDR3 protein is CASSRDRAGNQPQHF. The CDR3 coding sequence is TGTGCCAGCAGCCGGGACAGGGCCGGGAATCAGCCCCAGCATTTT.

The chain recombines TRBV4-3 with TRBJ2-7, with 7 bases matching TRBD2. After removal of 0 bases from V and 1 base from J, the junction contained 6 bases not matched to a gene. The length of the CDR3 is 16 residues. The V gene's germline CDR1 is LGHNA and CDR2 YSLEER. CDR3 sequence reads: CASSQDLAVESYEQYF. The CDR3, as DNA: TGCGCCAGCAGCCAAGACCTAGCGGTAGAATCCTACGAGCAGTACTTC.

The rearrangement uses TRBV7-6 and TRBJ2-3; 11 bases match TRBD2. Trimming cost V 5 bases and J 0 bases; bases outside gene matches: 10. Germline values: CDR1 SGHVS, CDR2 FNYEAQ. This CDR3 has 18 amino acids. The CDR3 DNA is TGTGCCAGCAGCACAACTAGCGGGGGCAGTTCGAGCACAGATACGCAGTATTTT. This codes for CASSTTSGGSSSTDTQYF.

The J gene is TRBJ2-5, the V gene TRBV5-1; D possibly matches TRBD1 or TRBD2 (5 bases each). CDR1 SGHRS and CDR2 YFSETQ come from the germline V gene. This CDR3 comprises 14 residues. V was shortened by 4 bases and J by 5 bases, with 15 bases between the two germline ends. The CDR3 spells CASSVLRGAETQYF. Written as DNA, the CDR3 is TGCGCCAGCAGCGTGTTGAGGGGAGCGGAGACCCAGTACTTC.

V is TRBV11-1 and J is TRBJ2-3; 8 bases agree with TRBD1. This CDR3 comprises 16 residues. The junction had 8 bases not matched to a gene; V was cut back by 3 bases and J by 3 bases. Germline V CDR1 and CDR2: SGHAT, FQDESV (reference sequence). CDR3 in amino acids: CASSFPGGGRTDTQYF. The CDR3 DNA reads as TGTGCCAGCAGCTTCCCAGGGGGCGGTAGGACAGATACGCAGTATTTT. Full variable domain (rest looked up from reference TRBV11-1 and TRBJ2-3): EAEVAQSPRYKITEKSQAVAFWCDPISGHATLYWYRQILGQGPELLVQFQDESVVDDSQLPKDRFSAERLKGVDSTLKIQPAELGDSAMYLCASSFPGGGRTDTQYFGPGTRLTVL.

V and J are TRBV20-1 and TRBJ2-7; 12 nucleotides agree with TRBD2. The DNA end is more similar to TRBJ2-4, so the J call may be wrong. The CDR3 contains 15 residues. In germline, CDR1 is DFQATT, CDR2 SNEGSKA (reference sequence). DNA for the CDR3: TGCAGTGCTAGGCCCGCTAGCGGGGGGGGAAACATTCAGTACTTC. Residues: CSARPASGGGNIQYF.

The V and J genes are TRBV5-1 and TRBJ1-2; maybe TRBD1 (6 bases). V was cut by 4 bases and J by 0 bases, with 13 bases left in between. Germline V gene data show CDR1 as SGHRS and CDR2 as YFSETQ. CDR3 size: 15 residues. The CDR3 DNA sequence: TGCGCCAGCAGCGATAACAGGGTTGCTAACTATGGCTACACCTTC. Translating it yields CASSDNRVANYGYTF.

V gene TRBV4-3 combines with J gene TRBJ2-7; D perhaps matches TRBD1 (5 bases). Germline loops: CDR1 LGHNA, CDR2 YSLEER. Trimming left V 0 bases short and J 4 bases short, with 10 bases between. The CDR3 has 14 residues. CDR3 in amino acids: CASSQDQGWYEQYF. DNA for the CDR3: TGCGCCAGCAGCCAAGATCAGGGTTGGTACGAGCAGTACTTC.

This clonotype is a singleton in its sample. V gene TRBV5-6 combines with J gene TRBJ2-4; D possibly corresponds to TRBD2 (7 bases). The J call may not be correct, given that the DNA end is closer to TRBJ2-7. The CDR3 is 16 amino acids. Per the germline V gene, CDR1 is SGHDT and CDR2 is YYEEEE. CDR3 residues: CASSLFLGGLDYEQYF. CDR3 DNA: TGTGCCAGCAGCTTGTTTTTGGGGGGGCTAGACTACGAGCAGTACTTC.

This clonotype was counted a few times. The rearrangement uses TRBV29-1 and TRBJ2-1; D possibly corresponds to TRBD2 (6 bases). Trimming took off 4 bases at V and 0 bases at J, with 16 bases between the two ends. CDR1 and CDR2 from the germline V gene are SQVTM and ANQGSEA. CDR3 size: 16 residues. The CDR3 nucleotides are TGCAGCGTTGTTGAGAGGGAGGCACTCTCCTACAATGAGCAGTTCTTC. This gives the protein CSVVEREALSYNEQFF.

The rearrangement links TRBV27 to TRBJ2-6; TRBD1 agrees at 7 bases. V lost 2 bases, J lost 4 bases, and 11 bases stayed unmatched. Germline lookup yields CDR1 MNHEY and CDR2 SMNVEV (reference sequence). CDR3 length: 18 residues. The CDR3 sequence: CASSLRAGGIGGANVLTF. CDR3 sequence (DNA): TGTGCCAGCAGTTTACGGGCAGGGGGAATTGGCGGGGCCAACGTCCTGACTTTC.

As DNA, the CDR3 is TGTGCCAGCAGTCCGGTGAGGGGCGCGGATACGCAGTATTTT. Amino acid sequence: CASSPVRGADTQYF. The chain recombines TRBV25-1 with TRBJ2-3; D may be TRBD1 or TRBD2 (5 bases each). The V gene's germline CDR1 is MGHDK and CDR2 SYGVNS. Trimming stripped 5 bases from V and 6 bases from J, with 15 bases between. This CDR3 contains 14 residues.

This clonotype appeared a few times. The chain uses TRBV12-3 or TRBV12-4 and TRBJ1-1; 9 nucleotides agree with TRBD1. The trim removed 6 bases at V and 6 bases at J, leaving 8 bases unmatched. This CDR3 has 14 residues. This CDR3 reads CASRQGTGTAEAFF. CDR3 bases: TGTGCCAGCAGACAAGGGACAGGGACCGCTGAAGCTTTCTTT.

This chain links TRBV6-1 with TRBJ2-7; 8 bases agree with TRBD2. The J call is uncertain, as TRBJ2-5 better fits the DNA end. This CDR3 contains 15 residues. Germline lookup yields CDR1 MNHNS and CDR2 SASEGT. This chain's CDR3 is CASSEERGQWWTQYF. The CDR3 DNA reads as TGTGCCAGCAGTGAGGAGCGGGGGCAATGGTGGACCCAGTACTTC.

V is TRBV29-1 and J is TRBJ2-4, with unresolved D. V was trimmed by 2 bases and J by 6 bases, leaving 14 bases between them. The CDR3 is 14 amino acids. CDR1 SQVTM and CDR2 ANQGSEA come from the germline V gene. CDR3 loop: CSVESGVVGNIQYF. CDR3 coding DNA: TGCAGCGTTGAATCTGGGGTGGTAGGAAACATTCAGTACTTC.

The chain is built from TRBV27 and TRBJ1-2; 9 positions agree with TRBD1. This CDR3 region has 16 residues. CDR1 and CDR2 from the germline V gene are MNHEY and SMNVEV (reference sequence). J was trimmed by 4 bases and V by 3 bases; bases with no gene match: 9. The DNA of the CDR3 is TGTGCCAGCAGTTTCAGCGCGGGGGACAGGGTCTATGGCTACACCTTC. This gives the protein CASSFSAGDRVYGYTF.

The CDR3 nucleotides read TGTGCCAGCGGGAGGGACCAAATGGAGACCCAGTACTTC. As protein: CASGRDQMETQYF. The rearrangement links TRBV7-2 to TRBJ2-5, with 7 bases lining up with TRBD2. There are 13 residues in the CDR3. V shed 8 bases and J 5 bases; nucleotides not matched to a gene: 8. Germline CDR1 and CDR2: SGHTA and FQGNSA.

The V gene is TRBV6-6, the J gene TRBJ1-6, with 7 nucleotides matching TRBD1. The CDR3 is 16 amino acids. Trimming removed 6 bases from V and 5 bases from J; junction bases left unmatched: 10. Germline CDR1 MNHNY, CDR2 SVGAGI (reference sequence). For the CDR3, the DNA is TGTGCCAGCAGCACCCACGGGACAGCCCATAATTCACCCCTCCACTTT. This encodes CASSTHGTAHNSPLHF.

This chain connects TRBV11-1 to TRBJ1-1, with TRBD1 identical over 7 bases. Germline V lookup: CDR1 SGHAT, CDR2 FQDESV (reference sequence). The CDR3 is 14 amino acids. V was clipped by 2 bases and J by 6 bases; unmatched bases: 6. As DNA, the CDR3 is TGTGCCAGCAGCTTACAGACAGGGAATGCTGAAGCTTTCTTT. Protein sequence: CASSLQTGNAEAFF.

There are many counts of this clonotype. This sequence joins TRBV4-1 and TRBJ2-3; 9 bases fit TRBD2. V was pared by 3 bases and J by 6 bases, with 7 bases of the junction left unmatched. The length of the CDR3 is 15 residues. The germline V gene encodes CDR1 MGHRA and CDR2 YSYEKL. The CDR3 reads CASSQMAGGRDTQYF. Here the CDR3 DNA reads TGCGCCAGCAGCCAGATGGCGGGGGGGCGGGATACGCAGTATTTT.

J is TRBJ2-1 and V is TRBV20-1, with TRBD2 identical over 9 bases. Germline CDR1 DFQATT, CDR2 SNEGSKA (reference sequence). After removal of 3 bases from V and 7 bases from J, the junction contained 7 bases not matched to a gene. This CDR3 has 14 amino acids. DNA for the CDR3: TGCAGTGCTAGCGAGCGGGAGGTATATAATGAGCAGTTCTTC. It translates to CSASEREVYNEQFF.